This passage covers 5 T cell receptor beta chains from one sample sequenced in a study of OX40 agonist ivuxolimab in advanced cancers. Only in-frame clones appear in the TCRdb table, and some are missing; sequencing was by immunoSEQ multiplex PCR. The table includes around 74,000 clones, 80% to 90% detected once. Sequenced here: CD4+ or CD8+ T cells sorted from blood, sampled in a trial of the OX40 agonist ivuxolimab. Receptor source: an adult with an advanced solid tumor such as melanoma, head and neck, liver or kidney cancer.

This clone was seen just once. CDR3: CASSEQPGGGETQYF. In nucleotides, the CDR3 is TGTGCCAGCAGTGAACAGCCAGGGGGTGGGGAGACCCAGTACTTC. V and J are TRBV6-1 and TRBJ2-5; 7 nucleotides line up with TRBD1. Unmatched junction bases numbered 8, after V lost 2 bases and J lost 5 bases. Germline CDR1 and CDR2: MNHNS and SASEGT. CDR3 length: 15 residues.

The V and J genes are TRBV30 and TRBJ1-2, with no clear D. Trimming removed 2 bases at V and 4 bases at J, with 11 bases between. Germline V CDR1 and CDR2: GTSNPN, SVGIG (reference sequence). The CDR3 is 13 residues long. In nucleotides, the CDR3 is TGTGCCTGGAGTCCCGGGAGATCCTATGGCTACACCTTC. Encoded protein: CAWSPGRSYGYTF.

This chain connects TRBV10-3 to TRBJ1-3; 9 nucleotides align to TRBD1. Gene TRBJ2-2 matches the end of the DNA better, so the J call may be wrong. There are 14 residues in the CDR3. Germline V gene lookup returns CDR1 ENHRY and CDR2 SYGVKD. CDR3 bases: TGTGCCGTGGCCGGGACAGGGATCACCGGGGAGCTGTTTTTT. The encoded protein is CAVAGTGITGELFF.

This chain uses TRBV4-1 with TRBJ2-7; 7 positions agree with TRBD1. The J segment lost 5 bases and the V segment lost 0 bases, leaving 10 bases of the junction unmatched. Per germline, CDR1 MGHRA and CDR2 YSYEKL. The CDR3 contains 16 residues. The CDR3 here is CASSQDSYRGYNEQYF. CDR3 sequence (DNA): TGCGCCAGCAGCCAAGATTCGTACAGGGGTTACAACGAGCAGTACTTC.

This chain uses TRBV27 with TRBJ2-1; no firm D call. The CDR3 spans 12 residues. V was cut by 2 bases and J by 10 bases, with 9 bases left in between. CDR1 is MNHEY, CDR2 SMNVEV, per germline (reference sequence). The CDR3 reads CASSLGLGEQFF. The CDR3 DNA sequence: TGTGCCAGCAGTTTAGGTCTTGGGGAGCAGTTCTTC.